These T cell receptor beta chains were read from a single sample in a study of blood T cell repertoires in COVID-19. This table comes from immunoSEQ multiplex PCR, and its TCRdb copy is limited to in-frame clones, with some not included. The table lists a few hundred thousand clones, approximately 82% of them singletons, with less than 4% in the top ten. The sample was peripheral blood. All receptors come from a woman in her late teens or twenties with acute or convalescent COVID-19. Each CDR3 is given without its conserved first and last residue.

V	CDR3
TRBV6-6	ASSRTGTGGRGTEAF
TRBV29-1	SGRDSSQAF
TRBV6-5	ASSPPGQAYEQY
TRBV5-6	ASSYYSGYEQY
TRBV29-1	SISRQSTGELF
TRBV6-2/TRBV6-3	ASSYEGSRDRVFLNTEAF
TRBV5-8	ASSLVARDIPLIDTQY
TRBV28	ASSFRGGPPEAF
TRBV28	ASSLTQDYGYT
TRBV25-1	ASSGPLNTGELF
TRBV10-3	AISEPESSGNTIY
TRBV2	ASSWTSGSRELF
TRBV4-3	ASSHKLASGRAAAYEQY
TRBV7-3	ASSLDSSTDTQY
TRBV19	ASSPRDLTEAF
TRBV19	ASRRPRSSGNTIY
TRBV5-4	ASSLAGGRVTQY
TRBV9	ASSRSPGLAGESWNEQF
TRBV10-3	AISEAGTSGRLSTDTQY
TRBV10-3	ATGGAGTNEKLF
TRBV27	ASGLAEGGEQF
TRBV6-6	ATLAGREAF
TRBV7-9	ASSLVRVLEENEKLF
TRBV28	ASRTPTGPNEKLF
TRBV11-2	ASRGGDAEAF
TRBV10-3	AIAGGANVLT
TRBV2	ARVRGNEQF
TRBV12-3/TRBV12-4	ASSGTGGNLQY
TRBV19	ASSQRTGGSYEQY
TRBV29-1	SVEPEGVYGYT
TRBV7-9	ASSLRGMNTGELF
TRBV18	ASSPSEARRLYGYT
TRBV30	AWQGQGSYEQY
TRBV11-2	ASSLATGGGYGYT
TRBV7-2	ASSSGTNTGELF
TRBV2	ASSDLGGHRSYNSPLH
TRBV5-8	ASSTGGAAKNIQY
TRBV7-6	ASSLYPWGGGNEKLF
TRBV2	ASSGGRAGAYNEQF
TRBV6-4	ASSKGREHTGELF
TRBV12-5	ASGLVREGTYEKLF
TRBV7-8	ASSLRLPDREWGYT
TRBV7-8	ASSFLISGRGLTNEQY
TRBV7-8	ASSPRTVESSGNTIY
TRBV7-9	ASSVTGTGPQETQY
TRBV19	ASSIGAFGSNQPQH
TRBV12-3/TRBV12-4	ASSPDLNTIY
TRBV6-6	ASSNQGGHSYEQY
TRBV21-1	ASSKGLVDGELF
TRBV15	ATSGQGYNEQF
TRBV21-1	ASSPIRGPSSGTEAF
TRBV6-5	ASSETGNGNEKLF
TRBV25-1	ASSEVSNEQF
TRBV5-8	ASSLSGGSWSGELF